This TCR beta chain was recovered during a study of T-cell memory formation after mild COVID-19. Each CDR3 protein is one row after TCRdb ran MiXCR on the 5' RACE reads. The sample consists of 350,000 to 500,000 distinct CDR3 sequences, about 22% of them appearing once. The sample comprised PBMCs or a T cell subset sorted from them (not recorded which). The source is an adult woman who had mild COVID-19 (a few samples of this study predate the infection). Cell type and time point are not known.

The DNA for the CDR3 is TGCGCCAGCAGCTTGGCTGCGGGGGTCGACAATGAGCAGTTCTTC. Protein product: CASSLAAGVDNEQFF. The V gene is TRBV5-1, the J gene TRBJ2-1; 7 bases are shared with TRBD2. The V gene end was trimmed by 0 bases and the J gene end by 5 bases; junction bases not matched to a gene: 5. From germline, CDR1 is SGHRS and CDR2 YFSETQ. The CDR3 loop spans 15 amino acids.